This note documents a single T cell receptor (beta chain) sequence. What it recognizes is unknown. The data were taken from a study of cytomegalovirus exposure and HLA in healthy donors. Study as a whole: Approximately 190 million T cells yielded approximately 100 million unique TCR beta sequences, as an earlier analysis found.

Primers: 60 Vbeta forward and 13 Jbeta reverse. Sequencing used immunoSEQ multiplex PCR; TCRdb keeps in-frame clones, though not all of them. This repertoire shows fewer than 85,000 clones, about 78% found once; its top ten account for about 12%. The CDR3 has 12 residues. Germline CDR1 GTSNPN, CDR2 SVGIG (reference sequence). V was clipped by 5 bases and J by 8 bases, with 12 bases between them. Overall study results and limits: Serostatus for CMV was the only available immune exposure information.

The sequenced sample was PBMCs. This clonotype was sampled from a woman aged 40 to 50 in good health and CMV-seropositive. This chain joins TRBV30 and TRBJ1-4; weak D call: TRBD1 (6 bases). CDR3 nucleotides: TGTGCCTGGGGGGGCATGGACGAAAAACTGTTTTTT. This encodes CAWGGMDEKLFF. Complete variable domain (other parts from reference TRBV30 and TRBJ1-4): SQTIHQWPATLVQPVGSPLSLECTVEGTSNPNLYWYRQAAGRGLQLLFYSVGIGQISSEVPQNLSASRPQDRQFILSSKKLLLSDSGFYLCAWGGMDEKLFFGSGTQLSVL.